Listed here are 8 T cell receptor beta chains from one sample, sequenced in a study of Graves' ophthalmopathy and Graves' hyperthyroidism. TCR beta CDR3 amplification used RNA transcripts. The first-round RT-PCR employed HTBI primers together with the Qiagen OneStep RT-PCR kit. A multiplex PCR was then performed as the second round. A single record per CDR3 protein comes from TCRdb applying MiXCR to the multiplex PCR reads. Among hundreds of thousands of distinct CDR3 sequences listed, approximately 40% were seen once. Sequenced material: peripheral blood. Receptors originate from an adult man with Graves' ophthalmopathy.

This clonotype was recorded a few times. The genes are TRBV6-5 and TRBJ2-7; no reliable D call. There are 13 residues in the CDR3. The V end lost 2 bases, the J end lost 2 bases, and 7 bases lay between the germline ends. CDR1 and CDR2 from the germline V gene are MNHEY and SVGAGI. This CDR3 reads CASSYRATYEQYF. In nucleotides, the CDR3 is TGTGCCAGCAGTTACCGGGCTACCTACGAGCAGTACTTC.

This clonotype was picked up a small number of times. V usage is TRBV6-1 and J usage is TRBJ2-5; TRBD2 agrees at 15 bases. This CDR3 comprises 14 residues. V was clipped by 6 bases and J by 7 bases; unmatched bases: 3. Germline values: CDR1 MNHNS, CDR2 SASEGT. CDR3 loop: CASSPGLAGGTQYF. CDR3 bases: TGTGCCAGCAGCCCGGGACTAGCGGGGGGGACCCAGTACTTC.

This clonotype was seen repeatedly, ten times or more. This sequence joins TRBV2 and TRBJ1-5; 10 nucleotides line up with TRBD1. Trimming at V came to 0 bases and at J to 15 bases, leaving 5 bases not matched to a gene. CDR3 length: 13 residues. The germline V gene encodes CDR1 SNHLY and CDR2 FYNNEI. Written as DNA, the CDR3 is TGTGCCAGCAGTGAAGCCCGGACAGGGGGAAGGCATTTT. Its translation is CASSEARTGGRHF.

This clonotype was seen a single time. A much larger clone differs from this one at a single base, so this may be a read error. The gene calls are TRBV7-2 and TRBJ1-2, with a possible D match to TRBD1 (5 bases). The germline gives CDR1 SGHTA, CDR2 FQGNSA. V lost 2 bases, J lost 8 bases, and 15 bases lay in between. The length of the CDR3 is 14 residues. CDR3 sequence: CASSLWSGLDGYTF. The CDR3 bases are TGTGCCAGCAGCTTATGGTCAGGGCTCGACGGCTACACCTTC.

CDR3 nucleotide sequence: TGTGCCAGCAGCTTAATAGCCGGGGGCGAAGGCGGGGAGCTGTTTTTT. Its translation is CASSLIAGGEGGELFF. The chain uses TRBV7-9 and TRBJ2-2; tentatively, D is TRBD1 or TRBD2 (6 bases each). This CDR3 has 16 amino acids. The germline V gene has CDR1 SEHNR and CDR2 FQNEAQ (reference sequence). V was pared by 2 bases and J by 7 bases, with 17 bases between.

This clonotype has a count of ten or more. The rearrangement joins TRBV2 to TRBJ2-7, with 7 bases identical to TRBD2. This CDR3 region has 15 residues. Germline V CDR1 and CDR2: SNHLY, FYNNEI. Trimming removed 2 bases from V and 3 bases from J; junction bases left unmatched: 7. Here the CDR3 reads CASSETGGRNYEQYF. In nucleotides, the CDR3 is TGTGCCAGCAGTGAAACGGGCGGGAGAAACTACGAGCAGTACTTC.

The chain has TRBV29-1 and TRBJ1-2; 8 bases map to TRBD1. The length of the CDR3 is 15 residues. Trimming took 6 bases from V and 8 from J; bases not matched to a gene: 17. The germline V gene encodes CDR1 SQVTM and CDR2 ANQGSEA. The CDR3 loop is CSVVPARTGLMGYTF. As DNA, the CDR3 is TGCAGCGTCGTCCCGGCAAGGACAGGGTTAATGGGCTACACCTTC.

The rearrangement links TRBV4-3 to TRBJ2-2; TRBD2 agrees at 12 bases. Trimming at V came to 1 base and at J to 7 bases, leaving 7 bases not matched to a gene. CDR3 length: 17 residues. Germline V gene lookup returns CDR1 LGHNA and CDR2 YSLEER. The CDR3 reads CASSQAVGLAGHGELFF. CDR3 bases: TGCGCCAGCAGCCAAGCGGTAGGACTAGCGGGACACGGGGAGCTGTTTTTT.